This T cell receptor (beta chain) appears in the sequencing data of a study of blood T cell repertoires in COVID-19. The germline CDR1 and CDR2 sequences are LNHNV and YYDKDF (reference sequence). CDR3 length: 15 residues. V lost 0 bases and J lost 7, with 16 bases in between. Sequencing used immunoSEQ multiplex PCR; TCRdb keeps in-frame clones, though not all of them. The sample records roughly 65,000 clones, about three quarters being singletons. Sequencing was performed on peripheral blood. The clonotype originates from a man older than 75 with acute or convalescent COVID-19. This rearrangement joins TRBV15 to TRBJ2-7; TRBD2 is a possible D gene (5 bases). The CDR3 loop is CATSRDPRPEGEQYF. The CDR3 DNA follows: TGTGCCACCAGCAGAGATCCAAGGCCCGAGGGAGAGCAGTACTTC.